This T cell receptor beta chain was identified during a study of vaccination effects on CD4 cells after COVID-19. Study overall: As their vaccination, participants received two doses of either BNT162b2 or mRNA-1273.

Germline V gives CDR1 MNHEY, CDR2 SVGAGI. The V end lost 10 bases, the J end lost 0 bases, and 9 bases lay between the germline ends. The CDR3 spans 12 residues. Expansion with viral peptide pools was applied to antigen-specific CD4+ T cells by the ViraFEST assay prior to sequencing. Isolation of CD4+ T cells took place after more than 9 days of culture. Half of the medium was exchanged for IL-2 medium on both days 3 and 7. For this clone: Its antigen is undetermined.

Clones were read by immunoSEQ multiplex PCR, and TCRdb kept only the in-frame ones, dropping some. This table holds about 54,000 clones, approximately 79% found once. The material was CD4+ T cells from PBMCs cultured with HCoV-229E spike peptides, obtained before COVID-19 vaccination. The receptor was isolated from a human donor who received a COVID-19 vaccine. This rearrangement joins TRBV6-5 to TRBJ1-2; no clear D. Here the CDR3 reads CATRQTNYGYTF. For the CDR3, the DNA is TGTGCCACCCGTCAGACTAACTATGGCTACACCTTC.